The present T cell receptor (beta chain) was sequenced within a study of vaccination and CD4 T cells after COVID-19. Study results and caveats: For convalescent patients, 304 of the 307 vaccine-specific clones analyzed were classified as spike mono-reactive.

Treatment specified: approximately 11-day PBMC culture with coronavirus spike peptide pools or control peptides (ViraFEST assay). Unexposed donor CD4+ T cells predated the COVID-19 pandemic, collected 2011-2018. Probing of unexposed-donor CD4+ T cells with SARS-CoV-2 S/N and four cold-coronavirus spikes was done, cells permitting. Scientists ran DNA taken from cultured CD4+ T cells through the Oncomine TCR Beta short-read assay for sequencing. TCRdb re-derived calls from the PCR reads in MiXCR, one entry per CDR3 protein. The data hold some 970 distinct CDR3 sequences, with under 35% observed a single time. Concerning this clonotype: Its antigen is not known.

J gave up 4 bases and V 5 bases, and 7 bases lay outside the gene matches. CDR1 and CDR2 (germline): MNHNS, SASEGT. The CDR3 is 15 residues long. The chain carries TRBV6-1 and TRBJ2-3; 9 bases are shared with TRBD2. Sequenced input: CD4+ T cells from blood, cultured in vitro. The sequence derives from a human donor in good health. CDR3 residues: CASSRSSGMADTQYF. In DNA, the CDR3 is TGTGCCAGCAGTCGGTCTAGCGGGATGGCAGATACGCAGTATTTT.